Given below is one T cell receptor (beta chain) in context. The time point is: baseline pretreatment blood. The sample's treatment: 15 Gy SBRT to primary tumor, nephrectomy 4 weeks later. The tumor was a clear cell renal cell carcinoma. Measured with immunoSEQ multiplex PCR; TCRdb has only the in-frame clones, and not every one. This table has 120,000 to 150,000 clones, 88% appearing once. This sample stems from a study of radiation and T cells in renal cell carcinoma. The clonotype originates from a woman between 70 and 85 years old with renal cell carcinoma. The starting material was blood, obtained from a patient whose treatment included radiotherapy and nephrectomy.

CDR3 bases: TGTGCCAGCACCCGCAGGGCGAACACCGGGGAGCTGTTTTTT. This gives the protein CASTRRANTGELFF. This sequence joins TRBV2 and TRBJ2-2; D perhaps matches TRBD1 (5 bases). The CDR3 has 14 residues. Trimming pared 7 bases from V and 0 bases from J, leaving 9 bases between. Germline V gives CDR1 SNHLY, CDR2 FYNNEI.